This T cell receptor beta chain stems from a study of radiation and T cells in renal cell carcinoma. About this clone: The antigen is not known. The sample has other DNA sequences that encode this CDR3 too.

V dropped 1 base and J dropped 5 bases, with 6 bases sitting between them. CDR3 length: 13 amino acids. Germline V gene lookup returns CDR1 SSHAT and CDR2 FNYEAQ (reference sequence). Clones were read by immunoSEQ multiplex PCR, and TCRdb kept only the in-frame ones, dropping some. The sample holds 15,000 or so clones, approximately 56% seen once. Broader study findings: Compared with controls, irradiated tumors had more, larger dominant CDR3 motifs.

Noted treatment: treatment-naive control, cytoreductive nephrectomy. Treatment-naive patients without radiation supplied the control tumors at nephrectomy. The sequenced sample was tumor tissue, obtained from a patient whose treatment was nephrectomy without radiotherapy. The rearrangement joins TRBV7-7 to TRBJ2-1; D not certain. The origin of this receptor is a man aged 55 to 70 with renal cell carcinoma. The chain's CDR3 is CASSLGQNNEQFF. CDR3 DNA: TGTGCCAGCAGCTTAGGGCAGAACAATGAGCAGTTCTTC. Combining the CDR3 with reference TRBV7-7 and TRBJ2-1 gives the whole variable domain GAGVSQSPRYKVTKRGQDVTLRCDPISSHATLYWYQQALGQGPEFLTYFNYEAQPDKSGLPSDRFSAERPEGSISTLTIQRTEQRDSAMYRCASSLGQNNEQFFGPGTRLTVL.